These 27 T cell receptor beta chains were all obtained from the same sample, sequenced in a study of vaccination and CD4 T cells after COVID-19. Once obtained from cultured CD4+ T cells, the DNA was sequenced using the Oncomine TCR Beta short-read assay. TCRdb itself ran the PCR reads through MiXCR, one entry per CDR3 protein. The sample carries about 15,000 distinct CDR3 sequences, around 50% recorded once. The treatment is: approximately 9-day PBMC culture with coronavirus spike peptide pools or control peptides (ViraFEST assay). Their specific antigens are unknown. Sequencing used CD4+ T cells from blood, cultured in vitro. The receptors here all came from a human donor who had recovered from COVID-19.

The chain combines TRBV7-2 with TRBJ2-3, with D perhaps being TRBD1 or TRBD2 (5 bases each). The CDR3 has 14 amino acids. From germline, CDR1 is SGHTA and CDR2 FQGNSA. V was pared by 4 bases and J by 3 bases, with 11 bases between. CDR3 loop: CASSSEGRTDTQYF. CDR3 coding DNA: TGTGCCAGCAGCTCCGAGGGACGTACAGATACGCAGTATTTT.

This sequence joins TRBV6-5 and TRBJ1-5; maybe TRBD1 (6 bases). Trimming left V 1 base short and J 5 bases short, with 9 bases between. The germline V gene encodes CDR1 MNHEY and CDR2 SVGAGI. The CDR3 loop spans 14 amino acids. CDR3 coding DNA: TGTGCCAGCAGTTACTTGGGGGCGGATCAGCCCCAGCATTTT. Translating gives CASSYLGADQPQHF.

This clonotype showed up just a few times. This sequence joins TRBV5-4 and TRBJ2-3, with D possibly being TRBD2 (5 bases). V was shortened by 4 bases and J by 0 bases, with 12 bases between the two germline ends. Germline V gene sequence: CDR1 SGHNT, CDR2 YYREEE (reference sequence). The CDR3 has 15 residues. The CDR3: CASSGRTFSTDTQYF. The CDR3 DNA reads as TGTGCCAGCAGCGGCCGGACTTTTAGCACAGATACGCAGTATTTT. Looking up the rest from reference TRBV5-4 and TRBJ2-3 gives the full variable domain: ETGVTQSPTHLIKTRGQQVTLRCSSQSGHNTVSWYQQALGQGPQFIFQYYREEENGRGNFPPRFSGLQFPNYSSELNVNALELDDSALYLCASSGRTFSTDTQYFGPGTRLTVL.

V and J are TRBV29-1 and TRBJ2-3; 7 bases map to TRBD2. V was pared by 8 bases and J by 2 bases, with 10 bases of the junction left unmatched. The CDR3 covers 14 residues. Looked up from germline, CDR1 is SQVTM and CDR2 is ANQGSEA. The CDR3 sequence is CSSAGGGVTDTQYF. DNA for the CDR3: TGCAGCTCCGCTGGCGGGGGTGTCACAGATACGCAGTATTTT.

This clonotype was counted between two and nine times. The chain has TRBV2 and TRBJ1-2; D perhaps matches TRBD1 (6 bases). This CDR3 comprises 15 residues. Germline CDR1 reads SNHLY; CDR2 reads FYNNEI. Trimming stripped 5 bases from V and 7 bases from J, with 20 bases between. The CDR3 reads CASSKVLRQDGGYTF. The CDR3, as DNA: TGTGCCAGCAGTAAGGTTCTACGACAGGATGGTGGCTACACCTTC.

The V gene is TRBV20-1, the J gene TRBJ2-6, with 13 bases identical to TRBD2. V shed 5 bases and J 1 base; nucleotides not matched to a gene: 5. The CDR3 totals 17 residues. Germline CDR1 is DFQATT and CDR2 is SNEGSKA (reference sequence). The CDR3 bases are TGCAGTGCTCGATCGGGACTAGCGGGATCTGGGGCCAACGTCCTGACTTTC. The encoded protein is CSARSGLAGSGANVLTF.

In this sample, this clonotype is medium-sized. V is TRBV10-3 and J is TRBJ2-7; weak D call: TRBD1 (6 bases). The germline V gene encodes CDR1 ENHRY and CDR2 SYGVKD. The V end was cut by 6 bases, the J end by 2 bases, with 8 bases between. This CDR3 comprises 12 residues. In DNA, the CDR3 is TGTGCCATCAGCCGGGACACCTACGAGCAGTACTTC. Translation gives CAISRDTYEQYF.

In this sample, this clonotype turned up a few times. The chain couples TRBV7-3 to TRBJ1-6; weak D call: TRBD1 (5 bases). Germline V gene data show CDR1 as SGHTA and CDR2 as FQGTGA. There are 16 residues in the CDR3. Trimming shortened V by 2 bases and J by 10 bases, and 18 bases separated the two germline ends. This CDR3 reads CASSLSGPWEGSPLHF. The DNA of the CDR3 is TGTGCCAGCAGCTTATCAGGGCCGTGGGAGGGATCACCCCTCCACTTT.

This clonotype was detected a few times. The CDR3 DNA sequence: TGTGCCGCAATGGCGGGACAGGGGTACACCGGGGAGCTGTTTTTT. Translation: CAAMAGQGYTGELFF. The rearrangement uses TRBV6-1 and TRBJ2-2; 10 bases align to TRBD1. The germline V gene has CDR1 MNHNS and CDR2 SASEGT. The CDR3 is 15 amino acids. V gave up 11 bases and J gave up 3 bases; unmatched junction bases: 9.

Judged by abundance, this clonotype is medium-sized. The chain is built from TRBV19 and TRBJ1-1; unclear D gene. Looked up from germline, CDR1 is LNHDA and CDR2 is SQIVND (reference sequence). This CDR3 region has 14 residues. The germline V and J ends were trimmed by 3 bases and 1 base, with 9 bases remaining between them. CDR3 DNA: TGTGCCAGTAGTATTATAGAGAGGAACACTGAAGCTTTCTTT. As protein: CASSIIERNTEAFF.

The chain employs TRBV12-3 or TRBV12-4 and TRBJ2-2; D gene ambiguous. This CDR3 has 12 amino acids. Trimming removed 4 bases from V and 7 bases from J, with 7 bases in between. The CDR3 spells CASSSTGGELFF. The CDR3 coding sequence is TGTGCCAGCAGTTCCACTGGCGGGGAGCTGTTTTTT.

The CDR3 region is CAISELRDRGTKYEQYF. For the CDR3, the DNA is TGTGCCATCAGTGAGTTAAGAGACAGGGGAACCAAATACGAGCAGTACTTC. The rearrangement joins TRBV10-3 to TRBJ2-7, with 8 bases lining up with TRBD1. CDR3 length equals 17 residues. Germline V gene data show CDR1 as ENHRY and CDR2 as SYGVKD. With 1 base clipped from V and 4 bases from J, the junction kept 12 bases outside the gene matches.

The chain links TRBV28 to TRBJ1-1; 7 bases are shared with TRBD1. V trimming: 6 bases; J trimming: 7 bases; junction bases outside the gene matches: 17. CDR1 and CDR2 from the germline V gene are MDHEN and SYDVKM. The CDR3 is 16 amino acids. This CDR3 is CASSQPRGIRGLEAFF. In DNA form, the CDR3 reads TGTGCCAGCAGCCAACCCAGGGGGATAAGGGGGCTTGAAGCTTTCTTT.

The J gene is TRBJ1-1, the V gene TRBV5-6; possibly TRBD1 for D (6 bases). V dropped 0 bases and J dropped 5 bases, with 11 bases sitting between them. The CDR3 totals 14 residues. CDR1 and CDR2 from the germline V gene are SGHDT and YYEEEE. CDR3 sequence (DNA): TGTGCCAGCAGCTTGGTAGGGGGGGGAACTGAAGCTTTCTTT. It codes for CASSLVGGGTEAFF.

This clonotype was seen only a few times. V is TRBV6-1 and J is TRBJ1-6; no reliable D call. The V end lost 5 bases, the J end lost 9 bases, and 17 bases lay between the germline ends. The length of the CDR3 is 15 residues. CDR1 is MNHNS, CDR2 SASEGT, per germline. This CDR3 is CASSPNREPGSPLHF. The DNA of the CDR3 is TGTGCCAGCAGTCCTAACCGGGAGCCCGGTTCACCCCTCCACTTT.

This clonotype was found a few times. The V and J genes are TRBV27 and TRBJ2-7; D is uncertain. This CDR3 region has 13 residues. Between the trimmed V and J ends, which lost 5 bases and 4 bases, there was a span of 12 bases. Germline values: CDR1 MNHEY, CDR2 SMNVEV (reference sequence). The CDR3 nucleotides are TGTGCCAGCAGTCCCCAGGCGGTTTACGAGCAGTACTTC. This gives the protein CASSPQAVYEQYF.

This clonotype was counted a few times. J is TRBJ1-5 and V is TRBV20-1; 8 positions match TRBD1. The CDR3 is 19 residues long. Germline values: CDR1 DFQATT, CDR2 SNEGSKA (reference sequence). CDR3 in amino acids: CSGVPPGQAFSWSNQPQHF. Written as DNA, the CDR3 is TGCAGCGGCGTCCCCCCGGGACAGGCGTTTAGTTGGAGCAATCAGCCCCAGCATTTT.

The chain uses TRBV6-5 and TRBJ2-3; 8 nucleotides match TRBD2. After removal of 2 bases from V and 1 base from J, the junction contained 2 bases not matched to a gene. This CDR3 region has 15 residues. Germline loops: CDR1 MNHEY, CDR2 SVGAGI. CDR3 in amino acids: CASSYRRGGTDTQYF. CDR3 sequence (DNA): TGTGCCAGCAGTTACAGGCGGGGGGGCACAGATACGCAGTATTTT.

The chain has TRBV6-1 and TRBJ2-1, with 8 bases fitting TRBD1. The J segment lost 1 base and the V segment lost 6 bases, leaving 14 bases of the junction unmatched. Germline values: CDR1 MNHNS, CDR2 SASEGT. This CDR3 region has 18 residues. As DNA, the CDR3 is TGTGCCAGCAGCATACTCTCCCGGGGACAGGCTTCCTACAATGAGCAGTTCTTC. It is translated as CASSILSRGQASYNEQFF.

This clonotype was seen only a few times. The V call is TRBV28, the J call TRBJ2-3, with TRBD1 matching over 8 bases. The CDR3 runs 15 residues. CDR1 and CDR2 (germline): MDHEN, SYDVKM. With V trimmed by 4 bases and J by 0 bases, 3 bases remained unmatched. The DNA for the CDR3 is TGTGCCAGCAGTTCGACAGGGGCCAGCACAGATACGCAGTATTTT. It encodes CASSSTGASTDTQYF.

J is TRBJ1-3 and V is TRBV2; tentative D call: TRBD1 (5 bases). V gave up 5 bases and J gave up 4 bases, with 15 bases separating them. CDR1 and CDR2 from the germline V gene are SNHLY and FYNNEI. This CDR3 spans 15 amino acids. The CDR3 region is CASSPTGGAGNTIYF. The CDR3 region has the DNA TGTGCCAGCAGTCCGACGGGAGGGGCGGGAAACACCATATATTTT.

The chain employs TRBV15 and TRBJ2-2; TRBD1 might be the D (5 bases). This CDR3 comprises 14 residues. CDR1 LNHNV and CDR2 YYDKDF come from the germline V gene (reference sequence). Between the trimmed V and J ends, which lost 1 base and 4 bases, there was a span of 7 bases. This CDR3 is CATSRGGATGELFF. The DNA for the CDR3 is TGTGCCACCAGCAGAGGGGGCGCCACCGGGGAGCTGTTTTTT.

As DNA, the CDR3 is TGTGCCAGCAGCTTAGCTAGCGGGGGGAAAAACATTCAGTACTTC. It encodes CASSLASGGKNIQYF. This rearrangement joins TRBV7-3 to TRBJ2-4, with 11 bases identical to TRBD2. From germline, CDR1 is SGHTA and CDR2 FQGTGA. CDR3 length: 15 residues. V gave up 2 bases and J gave up 4 bases; unmatched junction bases: 1.

About this clonotype itself: At one boundary the junction diverges from the germline segment, which might be a read error. The chain uses TRBV7-7 and TRBJ2-1; D may be TRBD1 or TRBD2 (5 bases each). This CDR3 has 13 residues. Germline CDR1 and CDR2: SSHAT and FNYEAQ (reference sequence). The CDR3 region is CASSLGVGYEQFF. The CDR3 region has the DNA TGTGCTAGCAGCTTGGGGGTGGGGTACGAGCAGTTCTTC. Variable domain in full (rest from reference TRBV7-7 and TRBJ2-1): GAGVSQSPRYKVTKRGQDVTLRCDPISSHATLYWYQQALGQGPEFLTYFNYEAQPDKSGLPSDRFSAERPEGSISTLTIQRTEQRDSAMYRCASSLGVGYEQFFGPGTRLTVL.

V is TRBV6-1 and J is TRBJ2-2; 7 nucleotides match TRBD1. The CDR3 extends over 15 amino acids. The trim removed 4 bases at V and 3 bases at J, leaving 5 bases unmatched. Germline V gene sequence: CDR1 MNHNS, CDR2 SASEGT. The CDR3 DNA sequence: TGTGCCAGCAGTGCAGACAGGGTCTACACCGGGGAGCTGTTTTTT. Translated, it gives CASSADRVYTGELFF.

This rearrangement joins TRBV4-2 to TRBJ1-1; D is possibly TRBD1 (6 bases). Trimming shortened V by 3 bases and J by 8 bases, and 10 bases separated the two germline ends. The CDR3 spans 12 residues. Germline CDR1 LGHNA, CDR2 YNFKEQ. The CDR3 coding sequence is TGTGCCAGCAGCCAGCCCCAGGGGGAAGCTTTCTTT. Residues: CASSQPQGEAFF.

This chain connects TRBV19 to TRBJ2-1, with TRBD2 identical over 11 bases. The CDR3 has 18 residues. After removal of 5 bases from V and 3 bases from J, the junction contained 12 bases not matched to a gene. In germline, CDR1 is LNHDA, CDR2 SQIVND (reference sequence). CDR3 sequence reads: CASSGLAGVSRYYNEQFF. The DNA for the CDR3 is TGTGCCAGTAGTGGACTAGCGGGCGTCTCTAGATACTACAATGAGCAGTTCTTC.